These 27 T cell receptor beta chains share one sample of origin, sequenced in a study of cytomegalovirus exposure and HLA in healthy donors. This table comes from immunoSEQ multiplex PCR, and its TCRdb copy is limited to in-frame clones, with some not included. This sample carries about 250,000 clones, roughly 87% of them seen once, and the ten largest clones take around 12%. Sample: PBMCs. These receptors originate from a man in his late teens or twenties in good health and CMV-seropositive.

The rearrangement joins TRBV5-1 to TRBJ2-3; weak D call: TRBD1 (6 bases). Trimming pared 0 bases from V and 1 base from J, leaving 9 bases between. The CDR3 contains 15 residues. Germline V lookup: CDR1 SGHRS, CDR2 YFSETQ. The CDR3 DNA follows: TGCGCCAGCAGCTTGGGGACAGACCGCACAGATACGCAGTATTTT. This gives the protein CASSLGTDRTDTQYF.

V gene TRBV7-9 combines with J gene TRBJ2-7; D unresolved. The ends were cut back, 5 bases at V and 3 bases at J, with 8 bases in the middle. The CDR3 is 12 amino acids. CDR1 is SEHNR and CDR2 is FQNEAQ in the germline V gene (reference sequence). The CDR3 coding sequence is TGTGCCAGCAGCCCGGCCTACTACGAGCAGTACTTC. This codes for CASSPAYYEQYF.

The rearrangement links TRBV30 to TRBJ2-7, with 7 bases identical to TRBD2. The germline V gene encodes CDR1 GTSNPN and CDR2 SVGIG (reference sequence). CDR3 size: 13 residues. The ends lost 2 bases at V and 2 bases at J; junction bases unmatched: 3. The CDR3 sequence is CAWSRDYTYEQYF. The CDR3 DNA sequence: TGTGCCTGGAGTCGGGACTATACCTACGAGCAGTACTTC.

CDR3 amino acids: CASSLKETYYGYTF. DNA of the CDR3: TGTGCCAGCAGCTTAAAGGAGACTTACTATGGCTACACCTTC. The rearrangement links TRBV7-2 to TRBJ1-2, with D unresolved. Germline CDR1 is SGHTA and CDR2 is FQGNSA. V shed 2 bases and J shed 3 bases, with 10 bases lying between them. The CDR3 covers 14 residues.

The CDR3 DNA reads as TGTGCCAGCAGGGAGCCGGGACTAGGAGAATTAGATACGCAGTATTTT. This translates into CASREPGLGELDTQYF. This chain uses TRBV2 with TRBJ2-3; 8 nucleotides agree with TRBD2. Germline V gene sequence: CDR1 SNHLY, CDR2 FYNNEI. The CDR3 spans 16 residues. With V trimmed by 6 bases and J by 5 bases, 13 bases remained unmatched.

This chain links TRBV6-1 with TRBJ2-7, with D unresolved. V was shortened by 8 bases and J by 3 bases, with 11 bases between the two germline ends. The CDR3 totals 12 residues. CDR1 and CDR2 from the germline V gene are MNHNS and SASEGT. As DNA, the CDR3 is TGTGCCAGCGCAGGCATGGGCTACGAGCAGTACTTC. It yields the protein CASAGMGYEQYF.

The chain employs TRBV28 and TRBJ1-5; 11 bases align to TRBD1. Trimming at V came to 6 bases and at J to 2 bases, leaving 9 bases not matched to a gene. Germline CDR1 is MDHEN and CDR2 is SYDVKM. The CDR3 extends over 17 amino acids. CDR3 sequence: CASSSGTGGRGNQPQHF. CDR3 nucleotide sequence: TGTGCCAGCAGCTCCGGGACAGGGGGGAGAGGCAATCAGCCCCAGCATTTT.

CDR3 nucleotides: TGTGCCTGGAGTGTACCAGGGGCGGCCTACGAGCAGTACTTC. This encodes CAWSVPGAAYEQYF. This chain connects TRBV30 to TRBJ2-7; the D gene is possibly TRBD1 (6 bases). V shed 0 bases and J shed 2 bases, with 11 bases lying between them. This CDR3 is 14 amino acids long. The germline V gene encodes CDR1 GTSNPN and CDR2 SVGIG (reference sequence). Variable domain in full (rest from reference TRBV30 and TRBJ2-7): SQTIHQWPATLVQPVGSPLSLECTVEGTSNPNLYWYRQAAGRGLQLLFYSVGIGQISSEVPQNLSASRPQDRQFILSSKKLLLSDSGFYLCAWSVPGAAYEQYFGPGTRLTVT.

The chain recombines TRBV7-2 with TRBJ2-5; 7 bases are a match to TRBD1. CDR1 SGHTA and CDR2 FQGNSA come from the germline V gene. The CDR3 has 15 amino acids. V lost 5 bases to trimming and J lost 5 bases; unmatched junction nucleotides: 11. CDR3 nucleotide sequence: TGTGCCAGCAGCCCGAACAGGGGCCCGCGGGAGACCCAGTACTTC. The encoded protein is CASSPNRGPRETQYF. The full variable domain, with the rest looked up from reference TRBV7-2 and TRBJ2-5, is GAGVSQSPSNKVTEKGKDVELRCDPISGHTALYWYRQSLGQGLEFLIYFQGNSAPDKSGLPSDRFSAERTGGSVSTLTIQRTQQEDSAVYLCASSPNRGPRETQYFGPGTRLLVL.

The chain employs TRBV15 and TRBJ1-1; possibly TRBD1 for D (6 bases). The CDR3 is 17 residues long. CDR1 LNHNV and CDR2 YYDKDF come from the germline V gene (reference sequence). Trimming pared 1 base from V and 3 bases from J, leaving 18 bases between. The DNA for the CDR3 is TGTGCCACCAGCAGAGGGGGGGCAGGATTTTGGTACACTGAAGCTTTCTTT. It encodes CATSRGGAGFWYTEAFF.

The V and J genes are TRBV6-1 and TRBJ2-7; unclear D gene. The germline gives CDR1 MNHNS, CDR2 SASEGT. The CDR3 runs to 14 residues. V was trimmed by 7 bases and J by 2 bases, leaving 15 bases between them. The CDR3 spells CASTQRQVAYEQYF. The CDR3, as DNA: TGTGCCAGCACCCAAAGGCAAGTGGCCTACGAGCAGTACTTC.

The chain has TRBV4-3 and TRBJ2-6; D unresolved. Trimming pared 1 base from V and 0 bases from J, leaving 25 bases between. Germline V CDR1 and CDR2: LGHNA, YSLEER. The CDR3 runs 22 residues. This CDR3 reads CASSQVMGYGPSVPSGANVLTF. CDR3 bases: TGCGCCAGCAGCCAAGTGATGGGCTATGGCCCCTCAGTACCCTCTGGGGCCAACGTCCTGACTTTC.

The CDR3 DNA reads as TGCGCCAGCCAGCGGGGGACAGGGGAAGAGACCCAGTACTTC. Amino acid sequence: CASQRGTGEETQYF. V is TRBV5-1 and J is TRBJ2-5; 10 positions match TRBD1. V was clipped by 7 bases and J by 3 bases; unmatched bases: 6. Germline values: CDR1 SGHRS, CDR2 YFSETQ. The CDR3 is 14 residues long.

The J gene is TRBJ1-1, the V gene TRBV6-4; no clear D gene. The germline V gene encodes CDR1 MRHNA and CDR2 SNTAGT. CDR3 length equals 13 residues. With 4 bases removed from V and 1 base from J, the gap between germline ends came to 7 bases. The CDR3 bases are TGTGCCAGCAGTGCGACGCCGAACACTGAAGCTTTCTTT. This translates into CASSATPNTEAFF.

This CDR3 reads CASSLGTDNYGYTF. The CDR3 nucleotides read TGTGCCAGCAGCCTGGGGACAGATAACTATGGCTACACCTTC. This rearrangement joins TRBV5-6 to TRBJ1-2; 7 bases line up with TRBD1. The CDR3 sequence is 14 residues long. V gave up 4 bases and J gave up 1 base; unmatched junction bases: 4. Germline-derived CDR1 and CDR2 are SGHDT and YYEEEE.

The V call is TRBV19, the J call TRBJ1-5; maybe TRBD1 (5 bases). This CDR3 region has 13 residues. V lost 3 bases to trimming and J lost 7 bases, with 10 bases between them. Germline loops: CDR1 LNHDA, CDR2 SQIVND (reference sequence). CDR3: CASSIGGGQPQHF. In nucleotides, the CDR3 is TGTGCCAGTAGTATCGGCGGGGGACAGCCCCAGCATTTT.

The V call is TRBV7-8, the J call TRBJ2-7; 11 bases are a match to TRBD2. Germline trimming cut 5 bases from V and 4 bases from J; bases unmatched to any gene: 7. The CDR3 loop spans 15 amino acids. Germline loops: CDR1 SGHVS, CDR2 FQNEAQ. The CDR3, as DNA: TGTGCCAGCAGCGTACTAGCGGGAGAGGTTTACGAGCAGTACTTC. It translates to CASSVLAGEVYEQYF.

This chain connects TRBV6-1 to TRBJ2-1; a weak D match, TRBD1 (5 bases). Germline CDR1 MNHNS, CDR2 SASEGT. The CDR3 runs 14 residues. Trimming stripped 0 bases from V and 5 bases from J, with 8 bases between. The CDR3, as DNA: TGTGCCAGCAGTGAAGCGCCCAGGGACAATGAGCAGTTCTTC. As protein: CASSEAPRDNEQFF.

The table lists this clone with a few counts. This chain links TRBV5-1 with TRBJ2-2, with 8 nucleotides matching TRBD2. Germline CDR1 and CDR2: SGHRS and YFSETQ. V was clipped by 5 bases and J by 6 bases; unmatched bases: 6. The CDR3 has 14 residues. This CDR3 reads CASRPGGPSGELFF. DNA of the CDR3: TGCGCCAGCAGACCGGGAGGGCCCTCCGGGGAGCTGTTTTTT.

V and J are TRBV5-8 and TRBJ2-7, with a weak D call TRBD1 (5 bases). Deletions cut 4 bases from V and 3 bases from J, with 8 bases between. Per the germline V gene, CDR1 is SGHTS and CDR2 is YDEGEE. CDR3 size: 12 residues. CDR3 in amino acids: CASSADSYEQYF. CDR3 DNA: TGTGCCAGCAGCGCCGACAGCTACGAGCAGTACTTC.

DNA for the CDR3: TGTGCCAGCAGCTGGACTAGCGGGGCCTACGAGCAGTACTTC. This sequence encodes CASSWTSGAYEQYF. The chain employs TRBV7-8 and TRBJ2-7, with 12 nucleotides matching TRBD2. Losses at the gene ends were 4 bases for V and 2 bases for J; bases not matched to a gene: 0. This CDR3 spans 14 amino acids. CDR1 is SGHVS and CDR2 is FQNEAQ in the germline V gene. Drawing the rest from reference TRBV7-8 and TRBJ2-7, the complete variable domain is GAGVSQSPRYKVAKRGQDVALRCDPISGHVSLFWYQQALGQGPEFLTYFQNEAQLDKSGLPSDRFFAERPEGSVSTLKIQRTQQEDSAVYLCASSWTSGAYEQYFGPGTRLTVT.

This clone was counted once. The CDR3 DNA follows: TGTGCCAGCAGTGTAGGGGGCTATCAGCCCCAGCATTTT. The encoded protein is CASSVGGYQPQHF. The rearrangement uses TRBV25-1 and TRBJ1-5, with 7 nucleotides matching TRBD1. CDR1 MGHDK and CDR2 SYGVNS come from the germline V gene. The CDR3 length is 13 residues. Trimming cost V 4 bases and J 5 bases; bases outside gene matches: 2.

In DNA, the CDR3 is TGCGCCAGCAGCTCCGGGACAGGGGGCGAGGGCACTGAAGCTTTCTTT. The encoded protein is CASSSGTGGEGTEAFF. The V call is TRBV5-1, the J call TRBJ1-1; 12 nucleotides align to TRBD1. The J segment lost 4 bases and the V segment lost 3 bases, leaving 7 bases of the junction unmatched. The CDR3 sequence is 16 residues long. Germline V CDR1 and CDR2: SGHRS, YFSETQ.

The gene calls are TRBV2 and TRBJ1-5; tentative D call: TRBD1 (5 bases). Germline loops: CDR1 SNHLY, CDR2 FYNNEI. The CDR3 runs 14 residues. Trimming left V 3 bases short and J 3 bases short, with 9 bases between. Written as DNA, the CDR3 is TGTGCCAGCAGTGAGCAGGGACCCAATCAGCCCCAGCATTTT. Its translation: CASSEQGPNQPQHF.

The chain uses TRBV7-2 and TRBJ2-7, with 7 bases fitting TRBD2. Per germline, CDR1 SGHTA and CDR2 FQGNSA. With V trimmed by 5 bases and J by 3 bases, 7 bases remained unmatched. The CDR3 length is 14 residues. This CDR3 reads CASSGGETHYEQYF. DNA of the CDR3: TGTGCCAGCAGCGGGGGGGAAACCCACTACGAGCAGTACTTC.

The chain carries TRBV27 and TRBJ2-1; 7 nucleotides match TRBD1. The CDR3 is 13 amino acids. CDR1 is MNHEY and CDR2 is SMNVEV in the germline V gene (reference sequence). V trimming: 8 bases; J trimming: 6 bases; junction bases outside the gene matches: 7. The CDR3 region is CASGQTGPNEQFF. The CDR3 DNA follows: TGTGCCAGCGGCCAGACAGGGCCCAATGAGCAGTTCTTC.

The rearrangement links TRBV2 to TRBJ2-3; no reliable D call. The CDR3 runs to 14 residues. Germline assignment: CDR1 SNHLY and CDR2 FYNNEI. Deletions cut 7 bases from V and 0 bases from J, with 11 bases between. CDR3 in DNA: TGTGCCAGCAACGGAGCGTATAGCACAGATACGCAGTATTTT. It specifies CASNGAYSTDTQYF.